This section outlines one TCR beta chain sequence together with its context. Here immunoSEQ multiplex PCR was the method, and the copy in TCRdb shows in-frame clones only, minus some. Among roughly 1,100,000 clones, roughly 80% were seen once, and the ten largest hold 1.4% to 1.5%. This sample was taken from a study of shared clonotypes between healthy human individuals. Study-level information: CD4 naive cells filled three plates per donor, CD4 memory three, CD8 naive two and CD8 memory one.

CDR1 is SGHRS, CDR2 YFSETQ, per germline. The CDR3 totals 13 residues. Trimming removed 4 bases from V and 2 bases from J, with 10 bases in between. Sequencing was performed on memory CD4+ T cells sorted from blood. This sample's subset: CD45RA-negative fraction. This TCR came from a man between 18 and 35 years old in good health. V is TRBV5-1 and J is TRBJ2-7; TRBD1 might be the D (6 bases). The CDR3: CASSMTGPYEQYF. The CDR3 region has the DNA TGCGCCAGCAGCATGACAGGACCCTACGAGCAGTACTTC.